These 2 T cell receptor beta chains were all obtained from the same sample, sequenced in a study of long-term antiretroviral therapy in people with HIV. Assay version v3.0 of immunoSEQ was used, and it was run at survey level. Repertoires were generated with immunoSEQ multiplex PCR, while TCRdb's copy carries only in-frame clones and drops some. The sample has fewer than 20,000 clones, roughly 78% seen once. The material was unsorted PBMCs, obtained at the start of antiretroviral therapy, before treatment. The receptors were gathered from a woman in her forties with HIV.

This clone was observed a handful of times. The J gene is TRBJ1-2, the V gene TRBV4-1; possible D gene TRBD1, 5 bases. The CDR3 contains 16 residues. CDR1 and CDR2 (germline): MGHRA, YSYEKL. V shed 0 bases and J shed 4 bases, with 15 bases lying between them. CDR3 nucleotides: TGCGCCAGCAGCCAAGAAACTACGGCAGGGCTCTATGGCTACACCTTC. Residues: CASSQETTAGLYGYTF.

This chain connects TRBV18 to TRBJ2-6; D assignment may be TRBD1 or TRBD2 (7 bases each). V was clipped by 8 bases and J by 0 bases, with 11 bases between them. Germline V gene lookup returns CDR1 KGHSH and CDR2 LQKENI. The CDR3 length is 15 residues. The CDR3, as DNA: TGTGCCAGCGCAGGGGGGGACTCTGGGGCCAACGTCCTGACTTTC. Encoded protein: CASAGGDSGANVLTF. Full variable domain (outside the CDR3, taken from reference TRBV18 and TRBJ2-6): NAGVMQNPRHLVRRRGQEARLRCSPMKGHSHVYWYRQLPEEGLKFMVYLQKENIIDESGMPKERFSAEFPKEGPSILRIQQVVRGDSAAYFCASAGGDSGANVLTFGAGSRLTVL.